This entry lists 15 T cell receptor beta chains sequenced from one sample in a study of tumor and adjacent non-tumor tissue in lung cancer. This sample's RNA came from whole unsorted tissue. The normal lung tissue was taken more than 3 cm from the tumor edge. A modified ARM-PCR protocol with three rounds of nested PCR amplified TCRbeta. TCRdb called the multiplex PCR reads again in MiXCR, with one record for every CDR3 protein. The sample shows 90,000 to 100,000 distinct CDR3 sequences, about 80% of them seen only once. The sample was distant non-tumor lung tissue. These receptors came from a man aged 60-69 years with small cell lung cancer.

The count of this clonotype is one. The CDR3 is CATRDAGVNIQYF. The CDR3 nucleotides are TGTGCCACCCGGGACGCGGGAGTCAACATTCAGTACTTC. The V call is TRBV6-5, the J call TRBJ2-4; TRBD2 agrees at 7 bases. After removal of 10 bases from V and 7 bases from J, the junction contained 10 bases not matched to a gene. The CDR3 loop spans 13 amino acids. Germline V gives CDR1 MNHEY, CDR2 SVGAGI.

Concerning this clonotype: One junction end disagrees with the germline gene, perhaps due to a read error. The chain recombines TRBV29-1 with TRBJ1-2; D unresolved. Germline V gene lookup returns CDR1 SQVTM and CDR2 ANQGSEA. The CDR3 is 12 residues long. The CDR3 sequence: CGVDGHAYGYTF. The CDR3 coding sequence is TGCGGCGTTGACGGGCATGCCTATGGCTACACCTTC.

Of note for this clonotype: Sequence at one end of the junction differs from germline and may be a read error. This chain joins TRBV5-4 and TRBJ2-7; the D is unclear. CDR3 length equals 13 residues. CDR1 and CDR2 from the germline V gene are SGHNT and YYREEE (reference sequence). CDR3 DNA sequence: TGTGCCAGCAGCTTAGTCCCCTCAGGCGAGCTGTACTTC. As protein: CASSLVPSGELYF.

This clonotype was observed a few times. A much larger clone differs by one base, so this may be a read error. This chain joins TRBV5-6 and TRBJ1-2; D perhaps matches TRBD1 (6 bases). The CDR3 extends over 13 amino acids. Germline V gives CDR1 SGHDT, CDR2 YYEEEE. The V gene lost 4 bases and the J gene lost 9 bases, with 16 bases spanning the gap. The CDR3 DNA reads as TGTGCCAGCAGCACGGGGACAAGGGCCAGCTACACCTTC. Protein: CASSTGTRASYTF.

This chain uses TRBV4-1 with TRBJ2-7, with unresolved D. Germline values: CDR1 MGHRA, CDR2 YSYEKL. This CDR3 has 14 amino acids. V lost 7 bases, J lost 2 bases, and 15 bases lay in between. The CDR3 reads CASNLYSGPYEQYF. The DNA of the CDR3 is TGCGCCAGCAACCTCTACAGTGGGCCCTACGAGCAGTACTTC.

Comment on this clonotype: At one boundary the junction diverges from the germline segment, which might be a read error. The V gene is TRBV5-6, the J gene TRBJ1-1; D gene ambiguous. The CDR3 runs 16 residues. In germline, CDR1 is SGHDT, CDR2 YYEEEE. CDR3 sequence reads: CASSLASRTANTETFF. The CDR3 coding sequence is TGTGCCAGCAGCTTGGCCTCCCGGACTGCGAACACTGAAACTTTCTTT.

This clonotype was observed once. This sequence joins TRBV25-1 and TRBJ2-5, with a tentative D call TRBD2 (6 bases). The germline V and J ends were trimmed by 3 bases and 11 bases, with 13 bases remaining between them. Germline V gives CDR1 MGHDK, CDR2 SYGVNS. The CDR3 loop spans 12 amino acids. CDR3 protein: CASSEGGERQYF. The CDR3 coding sequence is TGTGCCAGCAGTGAGGGGGGAGAGAGACAGTACTTC.

Regarding this clonotype: A clone one base away is much larger, so this may be a read error. The CDR3 carries no conserved terminal phenylalanine or tryptophan, so it likely arises from a read error. The chain couples TRBV14 to TRBJ1-2; D gene ambiguous. The CDR3 is 13 amino acids. Between the trimmed V and J ends, which lost 1 base and 4 bases, there was a span of 7 bases. Germline CDR1 is SGHDN and CDR2 is FVKESK. CDR3 protein: CASSQGLRYGYTL. CDR3 in DNA: TGTGCCAGCAGCCAAGGTTTGCGCTATGGCTACACCTTA.

Concerning this clonotype: Germline and junction disagree at one end, which may indicate a read error. The rearrangement joins TRBV5-6 to TRBJ1-1; TRBD1 aligns across 7 bases. Germline V gene sequence: CDR1 SGHDT, CDR2 YYEEEE. CDR3 length: 16 residues. CDR3 sequence reads: CASSFTSGTANTVAFF. The CDR3 DNA sequence: TGTGCCAGCAGCTTTACCTCCGGGACAGCGAACACTGTAGCTTTCTTT.

In this sample, this clonotype turned up many times. The J gene is TRBJ2-7, the V gene TRBV5-1, with D possibly being TRBD2 (6 bases). The CDR3 loop spans 14 amino acids. V dropped 5 bases and J dropped 2 bases, with 14 bases sitting between them. Germline V CDR1 and CDR2: SGHRS, YFSETQ. The CDR3 DNA reads TGCGCCAGCAGGGCCGGGGGACCTCCCTACGAGCAGTACTTC. Protein: CASRAGGPPYEQYF.

Regarding this clonotype: In this CDR3 the conserved last residue, phenylalanine or tryptophan, is missing, so a read error is likely. The chain has TRBV5-1 and TRBJ1-4; D is undetermined. In germline, CDR1 is SGHRS, CDR2 YFSETQ. This CDR3 contains 12 residues. The ends were cut back, 1 base at V and 8 bases at J, with 6 bases in the middle. The CDR3 nucleotides are TGCGCCAGCAGCTTGTCTGGGGAAAAACTGTTTTCT. Translating it yields CASSLSGEKLFS.

The J gene is TRBJ2-3, the V gene TRBV24-1; either TRBD1 or TRBD2 may supply D (6 bases each). CDR3 length: 16 residues. Trimming took off 4 bases at V and 5 bases at J, with 18 bases between the two ends. Germline-derived CDR1 and CDR2 are KGHDR and SFDVKD. CDR3: CATSEKRGERGDTQYF. The CDR3 DNA follows: TGTGCCACCAGTGAGAAGAGGGGGGAACGGGGAGATACGCAGTATTTT.

Regarding this clonotype: A junction boundary mismatches the germline segment, possibly from a read error. The genes are TRBV12-3 or TRBV12-4 and TRBJ2-1, with unresolved D. The CDR3 has 13 residues. DNA of the CDR3: TGTGCCAGCAGTTTACGTTTCTACAATGAACAGCTCTTC. It translates to CASSLRFYNEQLF.

The chain recombines TRBV6-2 or TRBV6-3 with TRBJ2-7; the D gene is possibly TRBD2 (5 bases). Between the trimmed V and J ends, which lost 7 bases and 7 bases, there was a span of 20 bases. Germline V gene sequence: CDR1 MNHEY, CDR2 SVGEGT. This CDR3 contains 14 residues. Here the CDR3 reads CASKILGALMEQYF. The CDR3 DNA reads TGTGCCAGCAAGATACTGGGAGCCCTTATGGAGCAGTACTTC.

Comment on this clonotype: One end of the junction does not line up with germline, which may come from a read error. V usage is TRBV11-3 and J usage is TRBJ2-3; 9 nucleotides agree with TRBD2. Looked up from germline, CDR1 is SGHNT and CDR2 is YENEEA. The CDR3 length is 16 residues. CDR3 residues: CTSSNSGSLSTDTQYF. CDR3 in DNA: TGTACCAGCAGCAATAGCGGGAGCCTTAGTACAGATACGCAGTATTTT.